This T cell receptor (beta chain) stems from a study of radiotherapy plus CTLA-4 blockade in lung cancer (dated by TCRdb to about 2018). Background on the whole study: Objective responses were observed in 18% of enrolled patients, and disease control was achieved in roughly 29%. Overall study outcomes, separate from this receptor: After treatment with radiotherapy and ipilimumab, TCR clones that came from tumors expanded in the peripheral blood. Early dynamic changes in blood T cell clones, together with increased serum interferon-beta after radiation, were reported as the strongest predictors of response.

A remark on this clone: No antigen is known for it. No quality values exist for individual bases; no much larger clone is one base distant.

Germline trimming amounts to 7 bases on V and 11 bases on J, with 14 as the count of junction bases outside the gene matches. The CDR3 starts with the cysteine, ends with the phenylalanine, and has 15 residues. The kept DNA is CDR3 alone, 45 bases in frame from the first base. The germline V gene gives CDR1 as MNHNS and CDR2 as SASEGT. Library prep was done by the immunoSEQ multiplex PCR assay. TCRdb took over this immuneACCESS table, retaining in-frame rearrangements with V and J assigned. Such tables are incomplete; in checked studies, under half of the missing clones stem from an unresolved V gene, and the remainder is unexplained. In this sample the table shows 90,000 to 95,000 clones, 80% to 90% of which occur a single time. The ten largest clones capture around 0.9% of the sample. The study tested focal radiation therapy combined with CTLA-4 blockade (ipilimumab) in patients with chemo-refractory metastatic non-small-cell lung cancer.

In this chain, TRBV6-1 is recombined with TRBJ1-4, with 9 junctional bases fitting TRBD1. The sample was peripheral blood, taken from a patient treated with radiotherapy plus ipilimumab. The source is a human donor with non-small cell lung cancer who had stable disease on radiotherapy plus ipilimumab. The DNA sequence reads TGTGCCAGCACCTCCCCGGGACAGGGACTGTACAAACTGTTTTTT. Translation gives CASTSPGQGLYKLFF.